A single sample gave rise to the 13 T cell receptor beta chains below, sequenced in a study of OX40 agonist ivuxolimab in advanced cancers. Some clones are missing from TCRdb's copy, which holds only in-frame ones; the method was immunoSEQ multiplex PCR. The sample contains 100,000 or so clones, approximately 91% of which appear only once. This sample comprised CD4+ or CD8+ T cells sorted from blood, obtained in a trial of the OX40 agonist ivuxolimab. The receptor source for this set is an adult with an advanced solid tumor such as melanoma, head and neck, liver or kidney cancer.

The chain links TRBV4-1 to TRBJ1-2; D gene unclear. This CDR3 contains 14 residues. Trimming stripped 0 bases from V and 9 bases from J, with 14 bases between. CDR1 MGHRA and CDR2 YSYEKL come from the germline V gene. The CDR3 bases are TGCGCCAGCAGCCAAGATGTAGCACCGATCCGCTACACCTTC. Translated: CASSQDVAPIRYTF.

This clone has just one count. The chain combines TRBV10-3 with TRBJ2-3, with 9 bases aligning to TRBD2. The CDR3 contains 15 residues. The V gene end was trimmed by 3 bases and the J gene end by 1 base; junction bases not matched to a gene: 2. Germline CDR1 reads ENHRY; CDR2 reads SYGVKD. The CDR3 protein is CAISDRLAGTDTQYF. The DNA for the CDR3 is TGTGCCATCAGTGACAGACTAGCGGGCACAGATACGCAGTATTTT.

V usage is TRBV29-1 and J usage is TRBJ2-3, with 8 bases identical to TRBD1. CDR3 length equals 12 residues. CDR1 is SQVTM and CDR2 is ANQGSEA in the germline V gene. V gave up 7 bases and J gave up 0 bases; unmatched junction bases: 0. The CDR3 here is CSGTGSTDTQYF. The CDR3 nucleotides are TGCAGCGGGACAGGGAGCACAGATACGCAGTATTTT.

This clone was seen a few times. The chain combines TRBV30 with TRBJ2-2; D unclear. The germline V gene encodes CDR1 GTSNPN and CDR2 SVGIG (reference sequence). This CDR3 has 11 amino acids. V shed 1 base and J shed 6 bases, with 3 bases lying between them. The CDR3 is CAWSGAGELFF. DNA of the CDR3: TGTGCCTGGAGTGGGGCCGGGGAGCTGTTTTTT.

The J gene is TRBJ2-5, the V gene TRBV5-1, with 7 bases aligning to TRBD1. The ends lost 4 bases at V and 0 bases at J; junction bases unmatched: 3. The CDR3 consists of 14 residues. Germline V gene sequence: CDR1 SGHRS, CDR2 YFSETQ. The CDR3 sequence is CASSTGQYQETQYF. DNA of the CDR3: TGCGCCAGCAGCACGGGACAGTACCAAGAGACCCAGTACTTC.

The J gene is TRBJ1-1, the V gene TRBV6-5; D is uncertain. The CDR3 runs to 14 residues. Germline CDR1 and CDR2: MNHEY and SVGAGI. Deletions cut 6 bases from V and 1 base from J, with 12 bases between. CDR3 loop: CASSRTRENTEAFF. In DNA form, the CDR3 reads TGTGCCAGCAGCCGGACCCGAGAGAACACTGAAGCTTTCTTT.

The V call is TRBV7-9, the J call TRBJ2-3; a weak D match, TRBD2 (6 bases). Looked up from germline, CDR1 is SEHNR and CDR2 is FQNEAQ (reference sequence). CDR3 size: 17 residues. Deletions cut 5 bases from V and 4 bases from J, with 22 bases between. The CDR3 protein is CASSAAPLAGTADTQYF. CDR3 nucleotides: TGTGCCAGCAGCGCGGCCCCCCTTGCGGGGACGGCAGATACGCAGTATTTT. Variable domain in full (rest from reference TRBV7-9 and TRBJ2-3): DTGVSQNPRHKITKRGQNVTFRCDPISEHNRLYWYRQTLGQGPEFLTYFQNEAQLEKSRLLSDRFSAERPKGSFSTLEIQRTEQGDSAMYLCASSAAPLAGTADTQYFGPGTRLTVL.

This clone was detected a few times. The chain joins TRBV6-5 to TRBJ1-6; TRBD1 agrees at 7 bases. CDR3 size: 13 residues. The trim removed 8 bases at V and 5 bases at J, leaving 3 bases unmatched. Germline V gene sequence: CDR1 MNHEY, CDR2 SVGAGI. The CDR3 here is CASGGGNNSPLHF. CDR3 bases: TGTGCCAGCGGAGGGGGCAATAATTCACCCCTCCACTTT.

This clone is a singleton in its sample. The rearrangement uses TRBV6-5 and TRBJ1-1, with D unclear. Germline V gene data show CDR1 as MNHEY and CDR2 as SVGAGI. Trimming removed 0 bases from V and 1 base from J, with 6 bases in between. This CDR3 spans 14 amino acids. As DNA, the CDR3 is TGTGCCAGCAGTTACTCGAAGGAGAACACTGAAGCTTTCTTT. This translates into CASSYSKENTEAFF.

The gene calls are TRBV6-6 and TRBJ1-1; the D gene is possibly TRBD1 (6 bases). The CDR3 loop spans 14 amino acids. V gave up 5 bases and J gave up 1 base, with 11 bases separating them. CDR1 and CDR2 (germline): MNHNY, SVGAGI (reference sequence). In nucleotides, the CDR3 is TGTGCCAGCAGTCCAGGGGACACGAACACTGAAGCTTTCTTT. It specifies CASSPGDTNTEAFF.

The CDR3, as DNA: TGTGCCAGCAGTGGGAGGCAGGGAAGGGACTACGAGCAGTACTTC. It is translated as CASSGRQGRDYEQYF. The chain combines TRBV6-1 with TRBJ2-7; D could derive from TRBD1 or TRBD2 (5 bases each). The length of the CDR3 is 15 residues. The V gene's germline CDR1 is MNHNS and CDR2 SASEGT. With 4 bases removed from V and 3 bases from J, the gap between germline ends came to 16 bases.

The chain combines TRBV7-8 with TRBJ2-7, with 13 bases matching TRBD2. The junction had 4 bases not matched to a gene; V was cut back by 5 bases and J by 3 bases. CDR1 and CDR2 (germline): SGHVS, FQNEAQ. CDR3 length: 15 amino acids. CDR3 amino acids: CASSLRLAGGYEQYF. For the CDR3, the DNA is TGTGCCAGCAGCCTCCGACTAGCGGGGGGCTACGAGCAGTACTTC.

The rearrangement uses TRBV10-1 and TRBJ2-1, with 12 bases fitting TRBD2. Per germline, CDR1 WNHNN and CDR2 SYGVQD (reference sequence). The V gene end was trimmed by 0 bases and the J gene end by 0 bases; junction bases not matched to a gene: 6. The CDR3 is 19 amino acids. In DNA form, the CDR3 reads TGCGCCAGCAGTGAGTCCGGGACTAGCGGGCCGTGCTCCTACAATGAGCAGTTCTTC. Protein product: CASSESGTSGPCSYNEQFF.